The T cell receptor (beta chain) under discussion was sequenced for a study of shared clonotypes between healthy human individuals. Study conclusions and caveats: Naive CD4 clonotypes overlapped across a few donors at approximately 5.3%.

Replicate sorted-subset PCRs were loaded with around 200 ng DNA, 29,000 or so T cell genomes. Libraries were prepared by immunoSEQ multiplex PCR; TCRdb keeps only in-frame clonotypes and omits some of them. The sample holds 550,000 to 650,000 clones, 95% to 97% seen once. About this clone itself: Its antigen is undetermined.

The naive CD8 subset, CD45RO-negative cells positively selected for CCR7, excluded terminally differentiated effector memory CD45RA+ cells. Germline loops: CDR1 WSHSY, CDR2 SAAADI. The CDR3 sequence is 11 residues long. V was cut by 4 bases and J by 6 bases, with 3 bases left in between. The chain couples TRBV10-2 to TRBJ2-2, with D uncertain. The receptor was isolated from a young woman in good health. Sequenced material: naive CD8+ T cells sorted from blood. The CDR3 protein is CASSGAGELFF. DNA for the CDR3: TGCGCCAGCAGTGGGGCCGGGGAGCTGTTTTTT.